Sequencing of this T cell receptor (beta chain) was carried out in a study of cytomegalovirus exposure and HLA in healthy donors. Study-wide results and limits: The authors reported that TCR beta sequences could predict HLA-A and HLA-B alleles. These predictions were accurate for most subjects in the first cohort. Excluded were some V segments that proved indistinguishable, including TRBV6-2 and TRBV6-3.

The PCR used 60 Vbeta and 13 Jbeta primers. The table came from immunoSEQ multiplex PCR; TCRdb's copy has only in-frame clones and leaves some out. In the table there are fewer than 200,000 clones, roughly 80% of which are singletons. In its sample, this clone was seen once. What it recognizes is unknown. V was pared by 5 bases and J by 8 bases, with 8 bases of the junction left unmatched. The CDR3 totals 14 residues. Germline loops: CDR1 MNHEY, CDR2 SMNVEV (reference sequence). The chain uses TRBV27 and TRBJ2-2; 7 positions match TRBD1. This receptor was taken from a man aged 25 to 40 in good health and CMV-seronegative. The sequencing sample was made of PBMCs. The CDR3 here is CASSETDRIGELFF. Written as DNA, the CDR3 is TGTGCCAGCAGTGAAACGGACAGGATTGGGGAGCTGTTTTTT.